A selection of T cell receptor beta chains follows, all from one sample in a study of T cells after yellow fever vaccination. TCRdb independently ran MiXCR on the 5' RACE reads; one entry per CDR3 protein. The sample includes 300,000 to 400,000 distinct CDR3 sequences, approximately 12% of them seen just once. Here the sequenced sample was CD4+ T cells sorted from PBMCs, taken 15 days after the yellow fever booster vaccination. These receptor sequences come from a man younger than 30 who received the YFV17D yellow fever vaccine. The CDR3 runs from the conserved cysteine through the conserved F or W. The order of the fields is J gene, V gene, clone size, D gene, CDR3 DNA, CDR3 protein. A D gene is named only where the DNA matches it firmly. A clone size is listed for some rows: how often the clone was seen (once, few, many), or a class if it is expanded.

>TRBJ2-1|TRBV5-4|.|.
TGTGCCAGCAGGGGGGACCTACTCAATGAGCAGTTCTTC
CASRGDLLNEQFF
>TRBJ2-1|TRBV7-2|few|TRBD2
TGTGCCAGCAGCCAACCACCACTAGCGGGGGGGCGCAATGAGCAGTTCTTC
CASSQPPLAGGRNEQFF
>TRBJ1-1|TRBV10-3|few|.
TGTGCCACCGCCTATCTCGCAATGAACACTGAAGCTTTCTTT
CATAYLAMNTEAFF
>TRBJ2-4|TRBV5-1|.|TRBD1
TGCGCCAGCAGCTTGACAGGGGGCGAGGAGAGTGGCTACATTCAGTACTTC
CASSLTGGEESGYIQYF
>TRBJ2-1|TRBV9|.|TRBD2
TGTGCCAGCAGCTTCGGACTAGATCTCAATGAGCAGTTCTTC
CASSFGLDLNEQFF
>TRBJ1-1|TRBV5-1|few|.
TGCGCCAGCAGCTTGGACAGGGTAGCTTTCTTT
CASSLDRVAFF
>TRBJ2-1|TRBV12-3/TRBV12-4|few|TRBD2
TGTGCCAGCAGTCCCCCTGGACTAGCGGGGGGCCCGGTGCGGTTCTTC
CASSPPGLAGGPVRFF
>TRBJ2-3|TRBV4-2|many|TRBD2
TGTGCCAGCAGCTTGCGGGGGGGCGGCACAGATACGCAGTATTTT
CASSLRGGGTDTQYF
>TRBJ1-1|TRBV5-1|few|TRBD1
TGCGCCAGCTCGCAACTCGGACAGGGGTTGACTGAAGCTTTCTTT
CASSQLGQGLTEAFF
>TRBJ2-3|TRBV5-1|few|.
TGCGCCAGCAGCTTGGGACAGAGAGATACGCAGTATTTT
CASSLGQRDTQYF
>TRBJ2-1|TRBV27|.|.
TGTGCCAGCAGTTTATCCGGCAAGGAGCAGTTCTTC
CASSLSGKEQFF
>TRBJ1-4|TRBV3-1|.|TRBD1
TGTGCCAGCAGCCTGGACAGGGAGGGAGGGCTGTTTTTT
CASSLDREGGLFF
>TRBJ2-3|TRBV6-5|.|TRBD2
TGTGCCAGCAGTTACCAGGTTGGACTAGCGGGATACGATACGCAGTATTTT
CASSYQVGLAGYDTQYF
>TRBJ2-3|TRBV6-6|few|TRBD1
TGTGCCAGCAGGGAGACAGGGGGGACAGATACGCAGTATTTT
CASRETGGTDTQYF
>TRBJ1-1|TRBV5-6|.|.
TGTGCCAGCAGCCGGGGACTGAGTGACACTGAAGCTTTCTTT
CASSRGLSDTEAFF
>TRBJ2-1|TRBV3-1|.|.
TGTGCCAGCAGCCCTACTAGGTCTTCCTACAATGAGCAGTTCTTC
CASSPTRSSYNEQFF